This TCR beta chain emerged from a study of blood T cell repertoires in COVID-19. Study as a whole: Samples taken during acute and convalescent COVID-19 were collected in the United States, Italy and Spain. PBMCs, B-cell-depleted T cells, or T cells provided the cDNA or gDNA that made up the material.

There are 13 residues in the CDR3. V lost 3 bases, J lost 3 bases, and 6 bases lay in between. Germline loops: CDR1 SSHAT, CDR2 FNYEAQ (reference sequence). Methods used by the authors: Amplifying reference gene primers gave estimates of nucleated cell counts. Assay: immunoSEQ multiplex PCR; the TCRdb copy retains only in-frame clones and omits some. V and J calls and clone size are those listed in that table; D and trimming were worked out from the DNA. The sample carries fewer than 250,000 clones, about 87% recorded once. The specimen sequenced was peripheral blood. The rearrangement uses TRBV7-7 and TRBJ2-1, with D unclear. The receptor was derived from a man in his 70s with acute or convalescent COVID-19. The CDR3 reads CASSFSFYNEQFF. The CDR3 bases are TGTGCCAGCAGCTTTAGTTTCTACAATGAGCAGTTCTTC.